The rows below give T cell receptor beta chains drawn from one sample of a study of blood T cells in healthy people across ages. Using its own MiXCR run on the 5' RACE reads, TCRdb lists one record per CDR3 protein. This sample has 1.5 million to 2 million distinct CDR3 sequences, with roughly a third found just once. What was sequenced was blood. The receptors stem from a woman in her twenties or thirties in good health. The CDR3 runs from the conserved cysteine through the conserved F or W. Part of the rows lack a size; the others show once, few, many or a class for expanded clones.

CDR3	V	size	length
CASSPPLGTNYGYTF	TRBV4-1	many	15
CASSSDPGQGGKKQFF	TRBV5-6	NA	16
CASSPADAGGTEAFF	TRBV6-1	NA	15
CATLSGTGTYEQYF	TRBV27	NA	14
CASSATTIGPGEQYF	TRBV7-9	NA	15
CASSIGGNNEQFF	TRBV19	NA	13
CASSEARVWTDTQYF	TRBV6-1	few	15
CASSPLAGGPTGELFF	TRBV4-2	once	16
CATSRGGPTEAFF	TRBV2	few	13
CASRHGSSPLHF	TRBV3-1	NA	12
CASSLLTVSEQYF	TRBV5-6	NA	13
CASSHGQGGRETQYF	TRBV27	few	15
CASSNWTGQDTQYF	TRBV27	few	14
CASTQKGGSIYGYTF	TRBV19	NA	15
CASKMGGAVEQFF	TRBV10-2	few	13
CASSYLQGASSYNSPLHF	TRBV6-5	NA	18
CASRSIDRGGYTF	TRBV6-6	many	13
CASSAAGKTEAFF	TRBV27	once	13
CASSEGWGVQGYTF	TRBV25-1	NA	14
CSATGEVGTEAFF	TRBV20-1	few	13
CASHRDGNNQPQHF	TRBV2	NA	14
CASNSRRDRGNSPLHF	TRBV2	NA	16
CASSPSEVEVGNGYTF	TRBV4-1	few	16
CASSLRDAEAFF	TRBV12-3/TRBV12-4	NA	12
CASRSLRDRAGDGYTF	TRBV6-1	few	16
CATMRWQPQHF	TRBV28	NA	11
CSARDPETGANVLTF	TRBV20-1	many	15
CASSSQYYGHTF	TRBV3-1	NA	12
CSVEDQGDYEQYF	TRBV29-1	NA	13
CASSLASYSQLYEQYF	TRBV7-2	few	16
CSARDQGDYGYTF	TRBV20-1	few	13
CASSLSLNPPEAFF	TRBV13	few	14
CASSFQGYNSPLHF	TRBV13	NA	14
CATSDPARSQFF	TRBV24-1	NA	12
CASSLSVTGGSDDCDEQYF	TRBV7-2	NA	19
CASSLVPRPVPGTEAFF	TRBV7-9	few	17
CASRSQGGPYEQYF	TRBV6-5	few	14
CASSQWFSGQGDTLNTEAFF	TRBV16	NA	20
CSVGGTSYNEQFF	TRBV29-1	many	13
CASSLEELVTDTQYF	TRBV27	NA	15
CSAFHPGLADNEQFF	TRBV20-1	NA	15
CAISEATGDTEAFF	TRBV10-3	few	14
CASRTSGPPTGELFF	TRBV6-5	NA	15
CASSPVAGPSNYGYTF	TRBV7-9	NA	16
CASSLESGGGAIEQYF	TRBV13	few	16
CASSAGQGRSPLHF	TRBV2	few	14
CASSQETGGNEKLFF	TRBV4-1	few	15
CSARPHEWNRNQPQHF	TRBV20-1	NA	16
CASTTSTGIDTEAFF	TRBV7-9	few	15
CASSSYGTGRRGYTF	TRBV7-2	few	15
CASSQDQLGLWTTSNYGYTF	TRBV4-1	NA	20
CASSLTANNPPLHF	TRBV7-6	NA	14
CASSEAGNYGETQYF	TRBV6-1	few	15
CASSQVAGGDNEQFF	TRBV4-2	NA	15
CSAWRADTQYF	TRBV20-1	NA	11